This entry features one T cell receptor beta chain sequence. It was treatment-naive patients with stable or active relapsing-remitting disease who made up the multiple sclerosis controls. Negative isolation yielded the CD8+ and CD4+ T cells, while FACS enriched the TEMRA cells. CDR3 length: 15 amino acids. V lost 5 bases and J lost 3, with 17 bases in between. Germline V gene data show CDR1 as SGHTA and CDR2 as FQGTGA. RNA was extracted with the RNeasy kit, and a quantity of roughly 0.5 to 1 ug was reverse transcribed using random hexamers. In TCRdb, the immunoSEQ multiplex PCR reads were re-called with MiXCR into one record per CDR3 protein. In the table there are about 250,000 distinct CDR3 sequences, just under 95% of which are singletons. This record comes from a study of CD8 T cells in Susac syndrome.

The receptor comes from a human donor with multiple sclerosis. Sequencing input: CD4+ T cells from PBMCs. The J gene is TRBJ2-7, the V gene TRBV7-3; D gene unclear. DNA for the CDR3: TGTGCCAGCAGCCGCGGCCTCCCTGGGCTCTACGAGCAGTACTTC. Translated: CASSRGLPGLYEQYF.